These 16 T cell receptor beta chains originate from one sample sequenced in a study of blood T cells in healthy people across ages. A second PCR of roughly 7 to 11 cycles used a sample-barcoded 5' primer and a J-beta primer mix. TCRdb fed the 5' RACE reads into MiXCR, producing one record per CDR3 protein. Among about 620,000 distinct CDR3 sequences listed, roughly 21% were seen once. Sequenced: blood. These receptors came from a man in his 70s in good health.

This chain joins TRBV20-1 and TRBJ2-5, with 7 bases lining up with TRBD2. The last part of the DNA fits TRBJ2-1 better; the J call may be wrong. Per germline, CDR1 DFQATT and CDR2 SNEGSKA (reference sequence). The CDR3 length is 16 residues. The CDR3 reads CSARDGASGRSHEQFF. The CDR3 region has the DNA TGCAGTGCTAGAGATGGGGCTAGCGGACGATCCCATGAGCAGTTCTTC.

This clonotype was observed a few times. The chain carries TRBV6-1 and TRBJ2-5; 8 bases are a match to TRBD2. Germline V CDR1 and CDR2: MNHNS, SASEGT. J lost 2 bases, V lost 11 bases, and 13 bases had no gene match. The CDR3 contains 15 residues. The CDR3 bases are TGTGCCGATAAACCCGGGGGGGCACCGCAAGAGACCCAGTACTTC. The encoded protein is CADKPGGAPQETQYF.

This clonotype appeared once. The chain has TRBV5-1 and TRBJ1-3; D perhaps matches TRBD1 (5 bases). The CDR3 is 16 amino acids. V was clipped by 0 bases and J by 0 bases, with 10 bases between them. Germline values: CDR1 SGHRS, CDR2 YFSETQ. This CDR3 reads CASSLGGTPSGNTIYF. The CDR3 DNA follows: TGCGCCAGCAGCTTGGGAGGGACCCCCTCTGGAAACACCATATATTTT.

The chain uses TRBV18 and TRBJ1-1, with TRBD1 matching 8 bases. The CDR3 length is 13 residues. Losses at the gene ends were 5 bases for V and 6 bases for J; bases not matched to a gene: 5. CDR1 and CDR2 from the germline V gene are KGHSH and LQKENI. The CDR3 DNA sequence: TGTGCCAGCTCAGACAGGGGTTGGGCTGAAGCTTTCTTT. Translation: CASSDRGWAEAFF. The full variable domain, rest sourced from reference TRBV18 and TRBJ1-1, is NAGVMQNPRHLVRRRGQEARLRCSPMKGHSHVYWYRQLPEEGLKFMVYLQKENIIDESGMPKERFSAEFPKEGPSILRIQQVVRGDSAAYFCASSDRGWAEAFFGQGTRLTVV.

For this clonotype: The junction and the germline gene differ at one end; a read error may be behind it. This sequence joins TRBV12-3 or TRBV12-4 and TRBJ2-5, with 8 bases aligning to TRBD2. The CDR3 runs to 14 residues. The CDR3 sequence: CASSRSGVQGTQYF. The CDR3 DNA sequence: TGCGCCAGCAGTCGTAGCGGGGTCCAGGGGACCCAGTACTTC.

The genes are TRBV20-1 and TRBJ1-3, with a weak D call TRBD1 (6 bases). CDR1 is DFQATT, CDR2 SNEGSKA, per germline (reference sequence). With 6 bases removed from V and 0 bases from J, the gap between germline ends came to 12 bases. The CDR3 runs to 14 residues. CDR3 residues: CSAGQTSSGNTIYF. CDR3 nucleotide sequence: TGCAGTGCAGGACAGACGAGCTCTGGAAACACCATATATTTT.

This clonotype was picked up many times. The chain recombines TRBV20-1 with TRBJ2-7, with 7 nucleotides matching TRBD2. The junction had 10 bases not matched to a gene; V was cut back by 4 bases and J by 4 bases. Germline values: CDR1 DFQATT, CDR2 SNEGSKA (reference sequence). The CDR3 has 14 amino acids. The CDR3 is CSAISSGWAYEQYF. The CDR3, as DNA: TGCAGTGCTATATCTAGCGGTTGGGCGTACGAGCAGTACTTC.

The rearrangement joins TRBV5-6 to TRBJ1-6, with D perhaps matching TRBD1 (6 bases). Germline V CDR1 and CDR2: SGHDT, YYEEEE. The CDR3 contains 16 residues. V gave up 2 bases and J gave up 6 bases, with 15 bases separating them. The CDR3 here is CASSFGGAGINSPLHF. CDR3 in DNA: TGTGCCAGCAGCTTCGGGGGCGCCGGGATTAATTCACCCCTCCACTTT. The complete variable domain, with remaining parts taken from reference TRBV5-6 and TRBJ1-6, reads DAGVTQSPTHLIKTRGQQVTLRCSPKSGHDTVSWYQQALGQGPQFIFQYYEEEERQRGNFPDRFSGHQFPNYSSELNVNALLLGDSALYLCASSFGGAGINSPLHFGNGTRLTVT.

This clonotype showed up just a few times. The genes are TRBV29-1 and TRBJ1-1; TRBD1 is a possible D gene (5 bases). The CDR3 has 10 residues. CDR1 and CDR2 (germline): SQVTM, ANQGSEA. Trimming took off 5 bases at V and 6 bases at J, with 7 bases between the two ends. DNA for the CDR3: TGCAGCGTTCTGGGGGCTGAAGCTTTCTTT. Translating it yields CSVLGAEAFF.

The chain combines TRBV10-3 with TRBJ2-2, with 7 bases lining up with TRBD1. Germline lookup yields CDR1 ENHRY and CDR2 SYGVKD. Germline trimming cut 4 bases from V and 5 bases from J; bases unmatched to any gene: 4. CDR3 size: 14 residues. The CDR3 bases are TGTGCCATCAGTGGGTCCAGGGGGACCGGGGAGCTGTTTTTT. Its protein product is CAISGSRGTGELFF.

The chain combines TRBV7-2 with TRBJ2-3, with D possibly being TRBD1 (6 bases). The CDR3 has 14 residues. Trimming stripped 2 bases from V and 6 bases from J, with 12 bases between. The germline V gene has CDR1 SGHTA and CDR2 FQGNSA. The chain's CDR3 is CASSLIPGADTQYF. The DNA for the CDR3 is TGTGCCAGCAGCTTAATACCAGGGGCCGATACGCAGTATTTT.

There are a few counts of this clonotype. This rearrangement joins TRBV7-8 to TRBJ1-1; perhaps TRBD1 as D (5 bases). CDR1 and CDR2 (germline): SGHVS, FQNEAQ. V lost 5 bases to trimming and J lost 0 bases, with 13 bases between them. This CDR3 is built from 15 residues. The CDR3 DNA reads TGTGCCAGCAGCAGGGGACTTTTCATGAACACTGAAGCTTTCTTT. Its protein product is CASSRGLFMNTEAFF. The variable domain in full, with the rest retrieved from reference TRBV7-8 and TRBJ1-1, is GAGVSQSPRYKVAKRGQDVALRCDPISGHVSLFWYQQALGQGPEFLTYFQNEAQLDKSGLPSDRFFAERPEGSVSTLKIQRTQQEDSAVYLCASSRGLFMNTEAFFGQGTRLTVV.

This clonotype was detected ten times or more. CDR3 in amino acids: CASSSGQATFQETQYF. The CDR3, as DNA: TGTGCCAGCAGCTCGGGACAGGCTACTTTCCAAGAGACCCAGTACTTC. This chain connects TRBV9 to TRBJ2-5; 8 bases map to TRBD1. The V gene's germline CDR1 is SGDLS and CDR2 YYNGEE. The J segment lost 1 base and the V segment lost 4 bases, leaving 9 bases of the junction unmatched. The CDR3 totals 16 residues.

This chain joins TRBV15 and TRBJ2-7; D is perhaps TRBD1 (5 bases). Germline CDR1 and CDR2: LNHNV and YYDKDF (reference sequence). This CDR3 spans 13 amino acids. Trimming shortened V by 3 bases and J by 2 bases, and 8 bases separated the two germline ends. In DNA, the CDR3 is TGTGCCACCAGCAGGGACAACACCTACGAGCAGTACTTC. Protein sequence: CATSRDNTYEQYF. The full variable domain, its missing parts supplied by reference TRBV15 and TRBJ2-7, is DAMVIQNPRYQVTQFGKPVTLSCSQTLNHNVMYWYQQKSSQAPKLLFHYYDKDFNNEADTPDNFQSRRPNTSFCFLDIRSPGLGDTAMYLCATSRDNTYEQYFGPGTRLTVT.

This rearrangement joins TRBV7-2 to TRBJ2-1; a possible D gene is TRBD2 (5 bases). The germline V gene encodes CDR1 SGHTA and CDR2 FQGNSA. V lost 0 bases, J lost 10 bases, and 13 bases lay in between. The CDR3 loop spans 14 amino acids. Here the CDR3 reads CASSLATTLGEQFF. CDR3 bases: TGTGCCAGCAGCTTAGCGACTACCCTAGGGGAGCAGTTCTTC.

The gene calls are TRBV20-1 and TRBJ2-5; maybe TRBD2 (5 bases). Trimming stripped 6 bases from V and 2 bases from J, with 13 bases between. In germline, CDR1 is DFQATT, CDR2 SNEGSKA (reference sequence). This CDR3 has 13 amino acids. The CDR3 loop is CSAFHTSQETQYF. The CDR3 DNA sequence: TGCAGTGCCTTCCACACTAGTCAAGAGACCCAGTACTTC.